This T cell receptor (beta chain) was retrieved from a study of blood T cell repertoires in COVID-19. Across the study: The origin of the acute and convalescent COVID-19 samples was the United States, Italy and Spain.

The CDR3 extends over 14 amino acids. Germline V CDR1 and CDR2: KGHSH, LQKENI. V dropped 4 bases and J dropped 1 base, with 10 bases sitting between them. As originally analysed: Using reference gene primer amplification, nucleated cell counts were estimated. TCRdb's copy holds only in-frame clones and misses some; the assay was immunoSEQ multiplex PCR. V and J calls plus clone size are reproduced from that table; the DNA served to infer D and trimming. Among about 60,000 clones listed, about 91% were seen once. The origin of this receptor is a woman over 75 with active COVID-19. The chain uses TRBV18 and TRBJ1-1, with D perhaps TRBD1 (6 bases). The sample was peripheral blood. DNA for the CDR3: TGTGCCAGCTCACTAGGGGGGGCGAACACTGAAGCTTTCTTT. Translated, it gives CASSLGGANTEAFF.